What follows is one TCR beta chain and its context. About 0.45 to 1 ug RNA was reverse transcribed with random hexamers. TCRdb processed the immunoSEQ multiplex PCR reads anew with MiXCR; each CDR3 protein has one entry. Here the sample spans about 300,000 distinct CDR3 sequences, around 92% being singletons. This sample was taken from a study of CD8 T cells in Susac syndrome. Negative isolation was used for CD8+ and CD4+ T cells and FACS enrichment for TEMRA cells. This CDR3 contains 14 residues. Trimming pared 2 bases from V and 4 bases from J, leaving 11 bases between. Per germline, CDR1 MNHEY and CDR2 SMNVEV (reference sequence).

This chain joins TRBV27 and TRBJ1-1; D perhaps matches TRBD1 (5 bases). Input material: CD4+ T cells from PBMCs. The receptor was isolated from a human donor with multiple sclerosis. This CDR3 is CASSLLGATTEAFF. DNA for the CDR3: TGTGCCAGCAGTTTACTCGGGGCGACCACTGAAGCTTTCTTT.